The present TCR beta chain was sequenced within a study of graft-versus-host responses after intestinal transplantation. At the level of the study: As for transplant type, recipients had multivisceral, liver-intestinal, or isolated intestinal grafts.

TCRdb keeps only in-frame clones here, not all; method: immunoSEQ multiplex PCR. Of 85,000 to 90,000 clones in the sample, about nine tenths were seen once. Turning to this clone: Antigen unknown.

General study results and limits: There was an association between peak levels of circulating GvH clones and early post-transplant HvG declines. GvH clones surfaced in recipient marrow, some emerging earlier in ileum or blood.

The germline V gene encodes CDR1 MDHEN and CDR2 SYDVKM. V shed 6 bases and J shed 0 bases, with 14 bases lying between them. The length of the CDR3 is 15 residues. This chain links TRBV28 with TRBJ1-2; D remains unclear. The clonotype comes from a human donor who received an intestinal transplant. The sample in question was unstimulated CD4+ T cells sorted from spleen or lymph node cells, obtained before intestinal transplant. The CDR3 DNA is TGTGCCAGCAGCCTTCACGGGAGAGCTAACTATGGCTACACCTTC. It yields the protein CASSLHGRANYGYTF.